The next 29 T cell receptor beta chains were all read from a single sample in a study of T cell changes during pregnancy in multiple sclerosis. Produced via immunoSEQ multiplex PCR; TCRdb's table is partial and in-frame only. The table lists about 51,000 clones, just over 90% of them singletons, with under 2% in the top ten. This specimen consisted of peripheral blood, obtained in the second trimester of pregnancy. Receptors originate from a female donor with multiple sclerosis, enrolled in a pregnancy study.

This clone was seen a handful of times. This chain joins TRBV25-1 and TRBJ2-3; weak D call: TRBD2 (5 bases). The CDR3 runs 16 residues. Germline V lookup: CDR1 MGHDK, CDR2 SYGVNS. V was clipped by 0 bases and J by 0 bases, with 10 bases between them. This CDR3 is CASSEYTGSSTDTQYF. In nucleotides, the CDR3 is TGTGCCAGCAGTGAATACACGGGATCGAGCACAGATACGCAGTATTTT.

The chain joins TRBV7-9 to TRBJ2-1, with D possibly being TRBD1 (8 bases). Germline-derived CDR1 and CDR2 are SEHNR and FQNEAQ (reference sequence). This CDR3 comprises 14 residues. V was cut by 3 bases and J by 7 bases, with 13 bases left in between. CDR3 sequence: CASSFLQGGNEQFF. CDR3 nucleotide sequence: TGTGCCAGCAGCTTTTTACAGGGGGGGAATGAGCAGTTCTTC.

The chain uses TRBV4-2 and TRBJ2-1; tentative D call: TRBD1 (7 bases). This CDR3 contains 17 residues. V gave up 0 bases and J gave up 3 bases, with 15 bases separating them. Germline CDR1 is LGHNA and CDR2 is YNFKEQ. CDR3 sequence: CASSQDQGGGSYNEQFF. The CDR3 nucleotides read TGTGCCAGCAGCCAAGATCAGGGGGGAGGTAGCTACAATGAGCAGTTCTTC.

This clone has just a few counts. This chain joins TRBV5-4 and TRBJ2-5; 8 positions agree with TRBD2. The trim removed 4 bases at V and 5 bases at J, leaving 10 bases unmatched. Germline values: CDR1 SGHNT, CDR2 YYREEE (reference sequence). The CDR3 contains 15 residues. The CDR3 loop is CASSVDRLARETQYF. In DNA form, the CDR3 reads TGTGCCAGCAGCGTTGATCGACTAGCGAGGGAGACCCAGTACTTC. The whole variable domain, filled in from reference TRBV5-4 and TRBJ2-5, reads ETGVTQSPTHLIKTRGQQVTLRCSSQSGHNTVSWYQQALGQGPQFIFQYYREEENGRGNFPPRFSGLQFPNYSSELNVNALELDDSALYLCASSVDRLARETQYFGPGTRLLVL.

V gene TRBV6-4 combines with J gene TRBJ2-7; no reliable D call. Germline V gene data show CDR1 as MRHNA and CDR2 as SNTAGT. CDR3 length equals 15 residues. Trimming took 3 bases from V and 0 from J, leaving 12 bases between them. The CDR3, as DNA: TGTGCCAGCAGTGATCAGGCTGCTATCTCCTACGAGCAGTACTTC. Its translation is CASSDQAAISYEQYF.

The chain couples TRBV28 to TRBJ2-7; 14 bases line up with TRBD2. CDR1 and CDR2 (germline): MDHEN, SYDVKM. The CDR3 is 15 residues long. The ends lost 6 bases at V and 2 bases at J; junction bases unmatched: 3. The CDR3 region is CASRRLAGGAYEQYF. The CDR3 coding sequence is TGTGCCAGCAGAAGACTAGCGGGAGGGGCCTACGAGCAGTACTTC.

This chain joins TRBV9 and TRBJ2-1; 8 nucleotides align to TRBD2. After removal of 2 bases from V and 1 base from J, the junction contained 5 bases not matched to a gene. CDR3 size: 16 residues. Per the germline V gene, CDR1 is SGDLS and CDR2 is YYNGEE. The CDR3 protein is CASSVRSGSSYNEQFF. The CDR3 region has the DNA TGTGCCAGCAGCGTCCGGAGCGGGAGTTCCTACAATGAGCAGTTCTTC.

This chain uses TRBV4-3 with TRBJ2-1; 11 bases fit TRBD2. After removal of 0 bases from V and 0 bases from J, the junction contained 10 bases not matched to a gene. This CDR3 region has 20 residues. Looked up from germline, CDR1 is LGHNA and CDR2 is YSLEER. CDR3 nucleotide sequence: TGCGCCAGCAGCCAAGATGTCACTAGCGGGAGAACGGGCTCCTACAATGAGCAGTTCTTC. Protein product: CASSQDVTSGRTGSYNEQFF.

J is TRBJ2-2 and V is TRBV5-1; TRBD1 aligns across 7 bases. This CDR3 region has 16 residues. Germline V gene sequence: CDR1 SGHRS, CDR2 YFSETQ. J lost 4 bases, V lost 2 bases, and 8 bases had no gene match. CDR3 in DNA: TGCGCCAGCAGCTTCGGACAGGCCGGAACCACCGGGGAGCTGTTTTTT. This gives the protein CASSFGQAGTTGELFF.

In its sample, this clone was seen a few times. V gene TRBV6-4 combines with J gene TRBJ2-1, with D perhaps matching TRBD1 (5 bases). The V gene lost 0 bases and the J gene lost 5 bases, with 11 bases spanning the gap. This CDR3 has 15 residues. Germline CDR1 and CDR2: MRHNA and SNTAGT. CDR3 protein: CASSDSGQDHNEQFF. The CDR3 bases are TGTGCCAGCAGTGACTCGGGGCAGGACCACAATGAGCAGTTCTTC.

V gene TRBV18 combines with J gene TRBJ1-1; perhaps TRBD1 as D (5 bases). Between the trimmed V and J ends, which lost 4 bases and 4 bases, there was a span of 13 bases. This CDR3 comprises 14 residues. CDR1 is KGHSH, CDR2 LQKENI, per germline. CDR3 DNA: TGTGCCAGCTCACGTCTCTCGGGGGGCACTGAAGCTTTCTTT. Its protein is CASSRLSGGTEAFF.

The chain combines TRBV6-7 with TRBJ2-3, with 12 nucleotides matching TRBD2. TRBV6-7 falls under the ORF class, with uncertain function. CDR3 length: 19 amino acids. With 4 bases clipped from V and 3 bases from J, the junction kept 14 bases outside the gene matches. CDR3 protein: CASSLPSGRAGLVTDTQYF. The CDR3 DNA sequence: TGTGCCAGCAGTTTACCTAGCGGGAGGGCCGGGTTAGTGACAGATACGCAGTATTTT.

V and J are TRBV2 and TRBJ2-1, with 8 nucleotides matching TRBD2. Germline trimming cut 3 bases from V and 15 bases from J; bases unmatched to any gene: 19. CDR3 size: 16 residues. Germline CDR1 SNHLY, CDR2 FYNNEI. CDR3 sequence reads: CASSDKRTSGTSSMFF. Written as DNA, the CDR3 is TGTGCCAGCAGTGACAAAAGAACTTCGGGGACTAGTTCGATGTTCTTC.

The chain couples TRBV5-4 to TRBJ2-5; D might be TRBD2 (6 bases). Germline assignment: CDR1 SGHNT and CDR2 YYREEE (reference sequence). CDR3 size: 14 residues. V dropped 2 bases and J dropped 0 bases, with 8 bases sitting between them. The chain's CDR3 is CASSFRRDQETQYF. For the CDR3, the DNA is TGTGCCAGCAGCTTTAGGAGGGACCAAGAGACCCAGTACTTC.

The chain uses TRBV18 and TRBJ1-1; no firm D call. The CDR3 has 13 residues. V dropped 0 bases and J dropped 1 base, with 3 bases sitting between them. Per germline, CDR1 KGHSH and CDR2 LQKENI. In nucleotides, the CDR3 is TGTGCCAGCTCACCACCCCAGAACACTGAAGCTTTCTTT. Translating gives CASSPPQNTEAFF.

The sample holds a few counts of this clone. This chain uses TRBV4-1 with TRBJ1-1; 11 bases align to TRBD1. V trimming: 3 bases; J trimming: 0 bases; junction bases outside the gene matches: 6. Germline V gene sequence: CDR1 MGHRA, CDR2 YSYEKL. The CDR3 is 17 residues long. The CDR3 nucleotides are TGCGCCAGCAGCCATATGGACAGGGGGCCTTTGAACACTGAAGCTTTCTTT. This codes for CASSHMDRGPLNTEAFF.

V is TRBV6-5 and J is TRBJ2-2; possible D gene TRBD1, 5 bases. Trimming took 5 bases from V and 5 from J, leaving 15 bases between them. This CDR3 has 15 residues. Germline values: CDR1 MNHEY, CDR2 SVGAGI. CDR3 DNA: TGTGCCAGCAGTCTGACCCGAAAGGGGACCGGGGAGCTGTTTTTT. It translates to CASSLTRKGTGELFF.

The V gene is TRBV12-5, the J gene TRBJ2-1, with 9 bases lining up with TRBD1. This CDR3 has 21 residues. Per the germline V gene, CDR1 is LGHNT and CDR2 is FRNRAP. After removal of 3 bases from V and 6 bases from J, the junction contained 24 bases not matched to a gene. CDR3 residues: CASGFRTPPGPQTGGPNEQFF. The DNA of the CDR3 is TGTGCTAGTGGTTTCCGGACCCCCCCGGGACCACAAACAGGGGGCCCCAATGAGCAGTTCTTC.

The chain combines TRBV5-4 with TRBJ2-7; TRBD2 agrees at 13 bases. CDR1 SGHNT and CDR2 YYREEE come from the germline V gene (reference sequence). The V segment lost 3 bases and the J segment 3 bases; nucleotides outside the gene matches: 12. The CDR3 is made up of 18 amino acids. CDR3 nucleotides: TGTGCCAGCAGCTCCATGGGACTAGCGGGATCCTTTCTCTACGAGCAGTACTTC. The encoded protein is CASSSMGLAGSFLYEQYF.

V usage is TRBV6-6 and J usage is TRBJ1-5; D possibly corresponds to TRBD1 (6 bases). Germline V gene sequence: CDR1 MNHNY, CDR2 SVGAGI (reference sequence). The CDR3 has 15 amino acids. Trimming took 7 bases from V and 7 from J, leaving 20 bases between them. As DNA, the CDR3 is TGTGCCAGCAACGTAGAGCCTCAGGGGTGGCAGCCCCAGCATTTT. Translation gives CASNVEPQGWQPQHF.

The chain carries TRBV7-2 and TRBJ1-1, with 8 bases fitting TRBD1. Germline CDR1 SGHTA, CDR2 FQGNSA. Germline trimming cut 5 bases from V and 5 bases from J; bases unmatched to any gene: 7. The CDR3 is 14 residues long. In DNA form, the CDR3 reads TGTGCCAGCAGCGTTACAGGGGGAATTACTGAAGCTTTCTTT. This codes for CASSVTGGITEAFF.

The gene calls are TRBV18 and TRBJ1-1; possibly TRBD1 for D (6 bases). Germline V lookup: CDR1 KGHSH, CDR2 LQKENI. Trimming stripped 3 bases from V and 1 base from J, with 9 bases between. The CDR3 length is 14 residues. CDR3 region: CASSPDSQNTEAFF. The CDR3 nucleotides read TGTGCCAGCTCACCGGACAGTCAGAACACTGAAGCTTTCTTT.

The genes are TRBV18 and TRBJ2-3, with 10 nucleotides matching TRBD2. Germline CDR1 and CDR2: KGHSH and LQKENI. CDR3 length equals 18 residues. Trimming took 3 bases from V and 6 from J; bases not matched to a gene: 15. CDR3 in DNA: TGTGCCAGCTCACCCGGACTAGCGGCACTCTCCTTGTCGGATACGCAGTATTTT. Amino acids: CASSPGLAALSLSDTQYF. Together with reference TRBV18 and TRBJ2-3, the CDR3 gives the full variable domain: NAGVMQNPRHLVRRRGQEARLRCSPMKGHSHVYWYRQLPEEGLKFMVYLQKENIIDESGMPKERFSAEFPKEGPSILRIQQVVRGDSAAYFCASSPGLAALSLSDTQYFGPGTRLTVL.

The chain links TRBV6-1 to TRBJ1-2, with a possible D match to TRBD1 (5 bases). The length of the CDR3 is 13 residues. V was clipped by 7 bases and J by 1 base, with 10 bases between them. CDR1 and CDR2 from the germline V gene are MNHNS and SASEGT. CDR3 in DNA: TGTGCCAGCACAGGGCAACTTAACTATGGCTACACCTTC. Protein: CASTGQLNYGYTF.

The V gene is TRBV5-6, the J gene TRBJ2-3; TRBD1 aligns across 8 bases. The CDR3 runs 16 residues. V shed 4 bases, J shed 3 bases, and the junction held 10 bases outside the gene matches. Per germline, CDR1 SGHDT and CDR2 YYEEEE. CDR3 residues: CASSPSPGQGTDTQYF. CDR3 coding DNA: TGTGCCAGCAGCCCGTCTCCCGGACAGGGAACAGATACGCAGTATTTT.

By frequency in the sample, this clone is medium-sized (0.01 to 0.1%). Written as DNA, the CDR3 is TGTGCCAGCAGCCAAGGGACTAGCGGGAGTGACGAGCAGTACTTC. Its translation is CASSQGTSGSDEQYF. The rearrangement links TRBV4-2 to TRBJ2-7; 13 positions match TRBD2. Losses at the gene ends were 1 base for V and 5 bases for J; bases not matched to a gene: 2. Germline values: CDR1 LGHNA, CDR2 YNFKEQ. CDR3 size: 15 residues.

This clone is judged medium-sized. The V call is TRBV7-3, the J call TRBJ2-1; 7 nucleotides align to TRBD2. In germline, CDR1 is SGHTA, CDR2 FQGTGA. CDR3 length: 13 amino acids. The V gene end was trimmed by 4 bases and the J gene end by 6 bases; junction bases not matched to a gene: 3. CDR3 sequence (DNA): TGTGCCAGCAGCTCTGGCGGGAGCAATGAGCAGTTCTTC. Translating it yields CASSSGGSNEQFF. Based on the CDR3 plus reference TRBV7-3 and TRBJ2-1, the full variable domain is GAGVSQTPSNKVTEKGKYVELRCDPISGHTALYWYRQSLGQGPEFLIYFQGTGAADDSGLPNDRFFAVRPEGSVSTLKIQRTERGDSAVYLCASSSGGSNEQFFGPGTRLTVL.

J is TRBJ1-1 and V is TRBV7-8, with a weak D call TRBD1 (5 bases). The CDR3 loop spans 13 amino acids. The germline CDR1 and CDR2 sequences are SGHVS and FQNEAQ. V lost 1 base, J lost 10 bases, and 13 bases lay in between. CDR3 residues: CASSLVAGIGAFF. In nucleotides, the CDR3 is TGTGCCAGCAGCTTAGTTGCAGGGATAGGAGCTTTCTTT.

The chain employs TRBV4-3 and TRBJ2-5; TRBD2 is a possible D gene (7 bases). CDR1 is LGHNA and CDR2 is YSLEER in the germline V gene. V was pared by 1 base and J by 6 bases, with 27 bases between. The CDR3 consists of 19 residues. This CDR3 reads CASSQAFTGIGSGTKTQYF. The DNA for the CDR3 is TGCGCCAGCAGCCAAGCTTTTACGGGGATCGGGAGCGGGACAAAGACCCAGTACTTC.